The T cell receptor beta chain described here comes from a study of T cells in Graves' hyperthyroidism and ophthalmopathy. Study in general: The blood sample was taken at first diagnosis, before treatment began. General study results and limits: Before onset, ophthalmopathy was predicted by the model a median roughly six months earlier.

Patients were excluded because of uncontrolled infection, other autoimmune disease, pregnancy or lactation. About this clonotype itself: Its antigen remains unidentified.

RNA transcripts were the template for amplifying TCR beta CDR3 regions. A first-round RT-PCR of the TCR CDR3 used the HTBI primer set. TCRdb used MiXCR to reprocess the multiplex PCR reads, holding one entry per CDR3 protein. The sample gives fewer than 350,000 distinct CDR3 sequences, roughly 13% of which show up once; roughly 7.7% is in the top ten. Sequences were obtained from blood. The origin of this receptor is a woman aged 40 to 50 with Graves' hyperthyroidism.

CDR3 protein: CASSQTSGRKKTYNEQFF. CDR3 bases: TGTGCCAGCAGTCAGACTAGCGGGAGAAAGAAAACCTACAATGAGCAGTTCTTC. The chain combines TRBV28 with TRBJ2-1, with 12 bases matching TRBD2. Trimming cost V 5 bases and J 2 bases; bases outside gene matches: 10. The CDR3 covers 18 residues. The V gene's germline CDR1 is MDHEN and CDR2 SYDVKM.